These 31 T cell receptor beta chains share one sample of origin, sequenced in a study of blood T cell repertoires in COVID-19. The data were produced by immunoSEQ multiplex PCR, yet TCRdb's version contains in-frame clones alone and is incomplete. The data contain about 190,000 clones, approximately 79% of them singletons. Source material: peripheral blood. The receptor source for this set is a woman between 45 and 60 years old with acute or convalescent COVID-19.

CDR3 protein: CASSLSPGPTEAFF. Written as DNA, the CDR3 is TGCGCCAGCAGCCTCTCCCCAGGGCCCACTGAAGCTTTCTTT. J is TRBJ1-1 and V is TRBV4-1; possible D gene TRBD1, 5 bases. Germline V gene data show CDR1 as MGHRA and CDR2 as YSYEKL. The V gene lost 4 bases and the J gene lost 4 bases, with 13 bases spanning the gap. The CDR3 contains 14 residues.

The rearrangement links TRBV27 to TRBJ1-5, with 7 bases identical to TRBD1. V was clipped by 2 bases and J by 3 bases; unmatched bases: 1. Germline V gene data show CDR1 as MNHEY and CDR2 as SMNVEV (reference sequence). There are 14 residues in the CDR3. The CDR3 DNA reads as TGTGCCAGCAGTTTACAGGGGGTCAATCAGCCCCAGCATTTT. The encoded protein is CASSLQGVNQPQHF.

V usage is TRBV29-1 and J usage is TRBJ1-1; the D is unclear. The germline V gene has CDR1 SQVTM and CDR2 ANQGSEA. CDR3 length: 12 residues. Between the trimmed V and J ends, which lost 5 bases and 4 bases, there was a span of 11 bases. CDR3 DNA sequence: TGCAGCGTTCGGGAAGGGAGCACTGAAGCTTTCTTT. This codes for CSVREGSTEAFF. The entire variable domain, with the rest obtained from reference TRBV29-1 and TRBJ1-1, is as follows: SAVISQKPSRDICQRGTSLTIQCQVDSQVTMMFWYRQQPGQSLTLIATANQGSEATYESGFVIDKFPISRPNLTFSTLTVSNMSPEDSSIYLCSVREGSTEAFFGQGTRLTVV.

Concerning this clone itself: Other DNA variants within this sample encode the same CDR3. The chain's CDR3 is CATRESREKLFF. The CDR3, as DNA: TGTGCCACCCGGGAATCAAGGGAAAAACTGTTTTTT. V is TRBV2 and J is TRBJ1-4; no clear D. This CDR3 is 12 amino acids long. V was pared by 10 bases and J by 8 bases, with 14 bases between. Germline V gene data show CDR1 as SNHLY and CDR2 as FYNNEI.

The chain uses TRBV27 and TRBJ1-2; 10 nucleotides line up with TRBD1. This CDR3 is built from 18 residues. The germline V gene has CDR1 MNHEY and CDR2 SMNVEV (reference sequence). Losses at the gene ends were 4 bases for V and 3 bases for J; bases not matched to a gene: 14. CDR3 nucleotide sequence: TGTGCCAGCAGTTCTGGGCCGGGACAGGGGCCTATTTACTATGGCTACACCTTC. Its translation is CASSSGPGQGPIYYGYTF.

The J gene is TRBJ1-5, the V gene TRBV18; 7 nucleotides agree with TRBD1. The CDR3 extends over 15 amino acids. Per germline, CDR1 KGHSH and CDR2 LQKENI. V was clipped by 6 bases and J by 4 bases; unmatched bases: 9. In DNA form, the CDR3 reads TGTGCCAGCTCGCAGGGGGTTGCAGGGAATCAGCCCCAGCATTTT. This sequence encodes CASSQGVAGNQPQHF.

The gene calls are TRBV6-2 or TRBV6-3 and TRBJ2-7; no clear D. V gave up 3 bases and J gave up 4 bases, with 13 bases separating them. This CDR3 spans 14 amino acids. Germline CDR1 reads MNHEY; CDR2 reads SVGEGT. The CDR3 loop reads CASSYGRPWYEQYF. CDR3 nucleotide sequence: TGTGCCAGCAGTTATGGGCGTCCATGGTACGAGCAGTACTTC.

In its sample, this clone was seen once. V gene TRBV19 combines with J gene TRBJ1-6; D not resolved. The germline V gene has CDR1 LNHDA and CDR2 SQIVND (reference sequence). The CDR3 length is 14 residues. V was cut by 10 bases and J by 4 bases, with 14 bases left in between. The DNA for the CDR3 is TGTGCCACTTTTTCGGGATCTTATAATTCACCCCTCCACTTT. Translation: CATFSGSYNSPLHF.

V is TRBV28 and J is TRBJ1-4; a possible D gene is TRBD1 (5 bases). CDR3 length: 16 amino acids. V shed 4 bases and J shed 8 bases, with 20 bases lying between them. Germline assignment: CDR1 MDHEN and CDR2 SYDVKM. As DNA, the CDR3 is TGTGCCAGCAGTTCTAAGGGGTGGTTTCGGGAGGAAAAACTGTTTTTT. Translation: CASSSKGWFREEKLFF. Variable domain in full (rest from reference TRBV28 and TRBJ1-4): DVKVTQSSRYLVKRTGEKVFLECVQDMDHENMFWYRQDPGLGLRLIYFSYDVKMKEKGDIPEGYSVSREKKERFSLILESASTNQTSMYLCASSSKGWFREEKLFFGSGTQLSVL.

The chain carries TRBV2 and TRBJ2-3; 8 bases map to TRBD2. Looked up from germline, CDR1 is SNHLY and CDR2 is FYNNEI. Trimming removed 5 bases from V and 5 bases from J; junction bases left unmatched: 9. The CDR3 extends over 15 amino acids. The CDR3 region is CASSKQRGSGDTQYF. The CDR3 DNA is TGTGCCAGCAGTAAGCAGCGGGGGTCCGGAGATACGCAGTATTTT.

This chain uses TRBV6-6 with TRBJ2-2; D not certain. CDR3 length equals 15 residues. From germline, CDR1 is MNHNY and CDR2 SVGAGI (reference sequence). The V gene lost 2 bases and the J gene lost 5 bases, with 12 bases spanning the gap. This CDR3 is CASSYPTVQTGELFF. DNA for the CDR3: TGTGCCAGCAGTTACCCCACAGTACAGACCGGGGAGCTGTTTTTT.

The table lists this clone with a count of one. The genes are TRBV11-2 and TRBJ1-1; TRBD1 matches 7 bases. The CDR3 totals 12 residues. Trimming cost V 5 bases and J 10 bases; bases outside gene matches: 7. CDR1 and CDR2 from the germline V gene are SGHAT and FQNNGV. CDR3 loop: CASSPNRGGAFF. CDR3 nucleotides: TGTGCCAGCAGCCCCAACAGGGGAGGAGCTTTCTTT.

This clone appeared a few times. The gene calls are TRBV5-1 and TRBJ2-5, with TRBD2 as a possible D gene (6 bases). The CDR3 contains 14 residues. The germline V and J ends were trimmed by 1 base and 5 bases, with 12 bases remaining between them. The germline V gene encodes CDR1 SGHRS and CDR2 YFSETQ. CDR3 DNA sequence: TGCGCCAGCAGCTTGACAGCAGGGAGGGAGACCCAGTACTTC. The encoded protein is CASSLTAGRETQYF. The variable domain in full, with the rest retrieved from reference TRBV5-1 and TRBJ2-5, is KAGVTQTPRYLIKTRGQQVTLSCSPISGHRSVSWYQQTPGQGLQFLFEYFSETQRNKGNFPGRFSGRQFSNSRSEMNVSTLELGDSALYLCASSLTAGRETQYFGPGTRLLVL.

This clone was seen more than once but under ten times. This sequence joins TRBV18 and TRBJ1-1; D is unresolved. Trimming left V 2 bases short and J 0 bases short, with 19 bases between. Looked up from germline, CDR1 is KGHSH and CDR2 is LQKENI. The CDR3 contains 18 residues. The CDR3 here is CASSPEQPGASMNTEAFF. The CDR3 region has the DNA TGTGCCAGCTCACCAGAGCAACCAGGAGCTAGCATGAACACTGAAGCTTTCTTT.

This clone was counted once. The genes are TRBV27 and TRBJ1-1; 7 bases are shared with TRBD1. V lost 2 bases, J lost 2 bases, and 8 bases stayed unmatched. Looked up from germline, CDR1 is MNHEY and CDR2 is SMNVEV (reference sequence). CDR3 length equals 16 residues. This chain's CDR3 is CASSLREGARNTEAFF. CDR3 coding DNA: TGTGCCAGCAGTTTACGCGAGGGGGCGCGAAACACTGAAGCTTTCTTT.

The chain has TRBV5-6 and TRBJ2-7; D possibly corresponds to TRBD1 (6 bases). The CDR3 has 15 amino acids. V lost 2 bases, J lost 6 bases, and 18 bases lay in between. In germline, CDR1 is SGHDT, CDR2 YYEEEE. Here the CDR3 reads CASSLAGTNFAEQYF. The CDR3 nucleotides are TGTGCCAGCAGCTTAGCCGGGACAAATTTCGCCGAGCAGTACTTC.

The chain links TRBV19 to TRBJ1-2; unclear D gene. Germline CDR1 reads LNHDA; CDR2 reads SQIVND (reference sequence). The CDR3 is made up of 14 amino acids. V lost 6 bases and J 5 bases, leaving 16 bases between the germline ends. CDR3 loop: CASSPDGIPYGYTF. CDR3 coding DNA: TGTGCCAGTAGCCCGGACGGGATTCCTTATGGCTACACCTTC.

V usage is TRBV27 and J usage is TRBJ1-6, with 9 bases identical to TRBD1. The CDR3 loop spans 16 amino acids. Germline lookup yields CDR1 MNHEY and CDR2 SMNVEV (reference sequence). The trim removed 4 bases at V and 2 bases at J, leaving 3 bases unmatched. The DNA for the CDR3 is TGTGCCAGCAGTTCCGACAGGGGGGCCTATAATTCACCCCTCCACTTT. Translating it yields CASSSDRGAYNSPLHF.

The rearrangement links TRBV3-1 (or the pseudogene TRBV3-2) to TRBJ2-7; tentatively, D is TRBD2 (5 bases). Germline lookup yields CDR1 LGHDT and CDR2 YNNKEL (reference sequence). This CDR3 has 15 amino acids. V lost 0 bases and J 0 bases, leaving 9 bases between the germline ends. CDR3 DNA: TGTGCCAGCAGCCAAGAAGCTAGCCCCTCCTACGAGCAGTACTTC. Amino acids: CASSQEASPSYEQYF.

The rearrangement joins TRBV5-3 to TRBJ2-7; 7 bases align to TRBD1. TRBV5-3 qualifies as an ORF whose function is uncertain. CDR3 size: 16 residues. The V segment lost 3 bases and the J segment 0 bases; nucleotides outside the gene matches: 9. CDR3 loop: CARSWVGQLSSYEQYF. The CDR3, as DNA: TGTGCCAGAAGCTGGGTGGGACAGTTAAGCTCCTACGAGCAGTACTTC.

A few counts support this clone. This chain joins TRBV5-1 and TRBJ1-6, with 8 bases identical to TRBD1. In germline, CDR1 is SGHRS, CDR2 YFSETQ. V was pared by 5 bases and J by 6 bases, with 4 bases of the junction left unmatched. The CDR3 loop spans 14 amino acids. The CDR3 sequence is CASSKDRGNSPLHF. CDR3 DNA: TGCGCCAGCAGTAAAGACAGGGGTAATTCACCCCTCCACTTT.

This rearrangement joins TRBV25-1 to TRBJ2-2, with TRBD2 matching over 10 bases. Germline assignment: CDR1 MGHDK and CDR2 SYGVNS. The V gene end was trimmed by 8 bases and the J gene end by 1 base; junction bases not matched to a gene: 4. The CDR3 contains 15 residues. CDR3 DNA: TGTGCCAGCGGAAGGACTAGCGGGAACACCGGGGAGCTGTTTTTT. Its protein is CASGRTSGNTGELFF.

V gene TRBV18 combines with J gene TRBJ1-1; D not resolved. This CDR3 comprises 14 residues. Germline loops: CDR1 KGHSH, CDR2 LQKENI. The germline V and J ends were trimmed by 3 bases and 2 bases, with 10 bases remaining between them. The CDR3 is CASSPGVQNTEAFF. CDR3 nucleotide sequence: TGTGCCAGCTCACCCGGGGTCCAAAACACTGAAGCTTTCTTT.

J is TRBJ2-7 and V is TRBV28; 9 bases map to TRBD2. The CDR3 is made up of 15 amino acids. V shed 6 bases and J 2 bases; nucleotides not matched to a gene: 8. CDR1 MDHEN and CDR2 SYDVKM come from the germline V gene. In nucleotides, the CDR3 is TGTGCCAGCAGGACCAGCGGGGGGATTACCTACGAGCAGTACTTC. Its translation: CASRTSGGITYEQYF.

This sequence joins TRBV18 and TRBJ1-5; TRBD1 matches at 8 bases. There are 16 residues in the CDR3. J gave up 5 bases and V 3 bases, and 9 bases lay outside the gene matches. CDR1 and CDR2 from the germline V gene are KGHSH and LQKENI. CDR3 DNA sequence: TGTGCCAGCTCACCTACCTCGGACAGGGTCGATCAGCCCCAGCATTTT. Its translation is CASSPTSDRVDQPQHF.

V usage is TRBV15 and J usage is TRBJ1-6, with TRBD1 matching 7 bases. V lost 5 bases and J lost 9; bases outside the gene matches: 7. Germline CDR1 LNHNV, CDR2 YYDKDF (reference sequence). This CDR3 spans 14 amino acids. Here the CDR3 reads CATSSGTGASPLHF. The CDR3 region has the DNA TGTGCCACCAGCTCAGGTACAGGGGCTTCACCCCTCCACTTT.

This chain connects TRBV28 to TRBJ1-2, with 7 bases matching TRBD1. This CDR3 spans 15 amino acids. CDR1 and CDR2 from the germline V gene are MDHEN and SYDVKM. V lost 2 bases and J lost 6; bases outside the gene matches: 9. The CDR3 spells CASSLGRGPWDGYTF. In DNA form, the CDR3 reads TGTGCCAGCAGTTTAGGAAGGGGGCCCTGGGATGGCTACACCTTC.

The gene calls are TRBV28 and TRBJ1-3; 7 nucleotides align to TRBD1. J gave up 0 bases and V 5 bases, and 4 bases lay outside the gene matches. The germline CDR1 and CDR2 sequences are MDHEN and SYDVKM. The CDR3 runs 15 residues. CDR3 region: CASSPDRASGNTIYF. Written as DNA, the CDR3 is TGTGCCAGCAGTCCCGACAGGGCCTCTGGAAACACCATATATTTT. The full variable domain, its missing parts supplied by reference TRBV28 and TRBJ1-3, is DVKVTQSSRYLVKRTGEKVFLECVQDMDHENMFWYRQDPGLGLRLIYFSYDVKMKEKGDIPEGYSVSREKKERFSLILESASTNQTSMYLCASSPDRASGNTIYFGEGSWLTVV.

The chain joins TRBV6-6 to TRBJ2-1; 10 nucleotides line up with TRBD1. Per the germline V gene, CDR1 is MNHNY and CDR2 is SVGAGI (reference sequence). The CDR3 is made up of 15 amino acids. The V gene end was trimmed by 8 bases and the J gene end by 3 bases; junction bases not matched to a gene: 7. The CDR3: CASYETGGNYNEQFF. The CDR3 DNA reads TGTGCCAGCTACGAGACAGGGGGCAACTACAATGAGCAGTTCTTC.

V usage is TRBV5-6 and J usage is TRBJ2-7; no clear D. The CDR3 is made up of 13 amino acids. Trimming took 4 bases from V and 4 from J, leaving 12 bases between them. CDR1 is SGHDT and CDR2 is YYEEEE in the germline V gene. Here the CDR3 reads CASSPGARYEQYF. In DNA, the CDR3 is TGTGCCAGCAGCCCGGGTGCCAGATACGAGCAGTACTTC. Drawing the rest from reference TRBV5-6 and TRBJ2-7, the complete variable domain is DAGVTQSPTHLIKTRGQQVTLRCSPKSGHDTVSWYQQALGQGPQFIFQYYEEEERQRGNFPDRFSGHQFPNYSSELNVNALLLGDSALYLCASSPGARYEQYFGPGTRLTVT.

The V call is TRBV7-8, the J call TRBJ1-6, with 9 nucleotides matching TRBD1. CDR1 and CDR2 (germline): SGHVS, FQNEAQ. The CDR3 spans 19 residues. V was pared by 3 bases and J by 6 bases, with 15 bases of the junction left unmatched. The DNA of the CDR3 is TGTGCCAGCAGCTTGGGATTTCCGGGACAGGGAACAATTAATTCACCCCTCCACTTT. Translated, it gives CASSLGFPGQGTINSPLHF.